The clone carrying this T cell receptor (beta chain) was recorded many times. Its antigen is undetermined. The V gene's germline CDR1 is SGHTA and CDR2 FQGNSA. This CDR3 spans 13 amino acids. Trimming took 0 bases from V and 3 from J, leaving 4 bases between them. This sample was taken from a study of T-cell memory formation after mild COVID-19. In the study overall: TCR clusters largely stayed donor specific. General study points: CD4+ contracting clones lay mainly in CM and EM, CD8+ ones in EMRA. Whereas later expanders leaned CD4+, clones contracting day 15 to 85 showed a balanced CD4/CD8 makeup.

The 5'RACE method, run with constant-segment primers, produced TCR alpha and TCR beta cDNA libraries (carrying sample barcodes and UMIs). MiXCR, run by TCRdb on the 5' RACE reads, gives a single entry per CDR3 protein. Altogether almost 350,000 distinct CDR3 sequences are present, 20% to 25% being singletons, with the ten largest covering 21%. Sequences were obtained from PBMCs or a T cell subset sorted from them (not recorded which). This clonotype was obtained from a man aged 18 to 29 who had mild COVID-19 (a few samples of this study predate the infection). Cell type and time point are not known. The rearrangement links TRBV7-2 to TRBJ2-3; D unclear. CDR3 nucleotides: TGTGCCAGCAGCTTAGCTCGTACAGATACGCAGTATTTT. It codes for CASSLARTDTQYF.